The T cell receptor (beta chain) described here comes from a study of cytomegalovirus exposure and HLA in healthy donors. The germline CDR1 and CDR2 sequences are SGHTS and YDEGEE. V was trimmed by 0 bases and J by 3 bases, leaving 10 bases between them. CDR3 length: 14 residues. PCR used 60 Vbeta primers and 13 Jbeta primers. The repertoire was sequenced with immunoSEQ multiplex PCR; TCRdb's copy has only in-frame clones and lacks some. The table lists some 150,000 clones, roughly 80% of them singletons. About this clone: The antigen is unknown.

General study findings and limits: Across donors, sequencing depth was assumed by presence/absence analyses to be roughly uniform.

The material sequenced was PBMCs. V and J are TRBV5-8 and TRBJ2-7; D is possibly TRBD2 (6 bases). This TCR derives from a man aged 25-45 years in good health and CMV-seronegative. In nucleotides, the CDR3 is TGTGCCAGCAGCTTGGGGGAGGAGAACTACGAGCAGTACTTC. The encoded protein is CASSLGEENYEQYF. Together with reference TRBV5-8 and TRBJ2-7, the CDR3 gives the full variable domain: EAGVTQSPTHLIKTRGQQATLRCSPISGHTSVYWYQQALGLGLQFLLWYDEGEERNRGNFPPRFSGRQFPNYSSELNVNALELEDSALYLCASSLGEENYEQYFGPGTRLTVT.